Each of the 8 T cell receptor beta chains below was sequenced from the same sample in a study of cytomegalovirus exposure and HLA in healthy donors. Libraries were prepared by immunoSEQ multiplex PCR; TCRdb keeps only in-frame clonotypes and omits some of them. The data show approximately 120,000 clones, 85% to 90% seen once. Material for sequencing was PBMCs. These TCRs come from a woman younger than 30 in good health and CMV-seronegative.

CDR3 bases: TGTGCCGGGAAGGGACAGTCCTACGAGCAGTACTTC. It is translated as CAGKGQSYEQYF. This rearrangement joins TRBV2 to TRBJ2-7; 7 bases agree with TRBD1. The CDR3 totals 12 residues. From germline, CDR1 is SNHLY and CDR2 FYNNEI. V was clipped by 11 bases and J by 1 base; unmatched bases: 5.

This chain uses TRBV28 with TRBJ2-1; 10 bases are shared with TRBD2. The CDR3 length is 16 residues. With V trimmed by 6 bases and J by 4 bases, 9 bases remained unmatched. In germline, CDR1 is MDHEN, CDR2 SYDVKM. The CDR3 DNA is TGTGCCAGCAGACCCCCCGGGACTAGCGTGTACAATGAGCAGTTCTTC. It translates to CASRPPGTSVYNEQFF.

V is TRBV27 and J is TRBJ2-2, with 7 bases matching TRBD1. J lost 4 bases, V lost 6 bases, and 5 bases had no gene match. The CDR3 runs 14 residues. Looked up from germline, CDR1 is MNHEY and CDR2 is SMNVEV (reference sequence). CDR3 region: CASRDRIFTGELFF. The CDR3 region has the DNA TGTGCCAGCAGGGACAGGATCTTCACCGGGGAGCTGTTTTTT.

The chain employs TRBV20-1 and TRBJ1-2; TRBD1 aligns across 7 bases. Per germline, CDR1 DFQATT and CDR2 SNEGSKA (reference sequence). The CDR3 extends over 11 amino acids. J lost 6 bases, V lost 3 bases, and 1 base had no gene match. The CDR3 loop is CSASQGDGYTF. CDR3 sequence (DNA): TGCAGTGCTAGTCAGGGGGATGGCTACACCTTC.

V usage is TRBV30 and J usage is TRBJ1-6; weak D call: TRBD1 (5 bases). V was cut by 2 bases and J by 8 bases, with 13 bases left in between. The CDR3 runs 14 residues. From germline, CDR1 is GTSNPN and CDR2 SVGIG (reference sequence). The CDR3 loop is CAWSSGAGYSPLHF. The CDR3 DNA follows: TGTGCCTGGAGTTCTGGGGCAGGGTATTCACCCCTCCACTTT. Full variable domain (outside the CDR3, taken from reference TRBV30 and TRBJ1-6): SQTIHQWPATLVQPVGSPLSLECTVEGTSNPNLYWYRQAAGRGLQLLFYSVGIGQISSEVPQNLSASRPQDRQFILSSKKLLLSDSGFYLCAWSSGAGYSPLHFGNGTRLTVT.

Only a few counts were recorded for this clone. The chain recombines TRBV15 with TRBJ2-7; a weak D match, TRBD2 (7 bases). Trimming stripped 3 bases from V and 5 bases from J, with 11 bases between. This CDR3 contains 13 residues. Germline CDR1 is LNHNV and CDR2 is YYDKDF (reference sequence). DNA for the CDR3: TGTGCCACCAGCAGTGGGGGGGCCGACGAGCAGTACTTC. It encodes CATSSGGADEQYF. The full variable domain, with the rest looked up from reference TRBV15 and TRBJ2-7, is DAMVIQNPRYQVTQFGKPVTLSCSQTLNHNVMYWYQQKSSQAPKLLFHYYDKDFNNEADTPDNFQSRRPNTSFCFLDIRSPGLGDTAMYLCATSSGGADEQYFGPGTRLTVT.

In its sample, this clone was seen once. The V and J genes are TRBV18 and TRBJ2-3; weak D call: TRBD1 (5 bases). The germline CDR1 and CDR2 sequences are KGHSH and LQKENI. The length of the CDR3 is 16 residues. The V gene lost 1 base and the J gene lost 6 bases, with 17 bases spanning the gap. The CDR3 loop reads CASSPQNQGLEDTQYF. CDR3 DNA sequence: TGTGCCAGCTCACCACAAAACCAGGGTCTTGAGGATACGCAGTATTTT.

The V call is TRBV15, the J call TRBJ1-2; no clear D. Germline V lookup: CDR1 LNHNV, CDR2 YYDKDF (reference sequence). This CDR3 is 14 amino acids long. Deletions cut 1 base from V and 5 bases from J, with 11 bases between. The CDR3 region is CATSRARGRYGYTF. The CDR3 DNA reads TGTGCCACCAGCAGAGCTCGGGGTAGATATGGCTACACCTTC.